This T cell receptor beta chain was identified in a study of T cells in Graves' hyperthyroidism and ophthalmopathy. After removal of 10 bases from V and 4 bases from J, the junction contained 10 bases not matched to a gene. This CDR3 region has 14 residues. Germline loops: CDR1 MNHEY, CDR2 SMNVEV (reference sequence). This clonotype was recorded many times. Patients between 18 and 65 years old had hyperthyroidism, newly diagnosed and lasting under 2 months. Diagnoses rested on clinical symptoms, serum thyroxine and TRAb, thyroid ultrasound and orbital computed tomography. RNA transcripts served as the template for amplifying TCR beta CDR3 regions. The TCR CDR3 was amplified in a first-round RT-PCR using the HTBI primer set. Via MiXCR, TCRdb re-called the multiplex PCR reads, giving one row per CDR3 protein. The table shows 730,000 or so distinct CDR3 sequences, with roughly a sixth occurring only once.

The sample consisted of blood. This clonotype originated in a woman aged 45-59 years with Graves' hyperthyroidism that later progressed to Graves' ophthalmopathy. The rearrangement uses TRBV27 and TRBJ2-1; 7 nucleotides match TRBD1. CDR3 residues: CATSTGRDYNEQFF. CDR3 bases: TGTGCCACCTCGACAGGGAGAGATTACAATGAGCAGTTCTTC.